This T cell receptor (beta chain) was obtained from a study of naive and memory T cell subsets. Two oligonucleotides, mixed equimolar, formed the beta constant-region primer covering TRBC1 and TRBC2. TCRdb used MiXCR to reprocess the UMI-ligation and nested PCR reads, holding one entry per CDR3 protein. The table has 65,000 to 85,000 distinct CDR3 sequences, 13% seen once. Germline V CDR1 and CDR2: SGHRS, YFSETQ. The V segment lost 4 bases and the J segment 6 bases; nucleotides outside the gene matches: 6. The CDR3 length is 14 residues. This chain joins TRBV5-1 and TRBJ1-5; 8 nucleotides match TRBD1. Sequencing input: central memory CD4+ T cells from blood. This sequence was found in a human donor in good health. CDR3 region: CASSPDRVGQPQHF. The CDR3 DNA is TGCGCCAGCAGCCCGGACAGGGTGGGTCAGCCCCAGCATTTT. Full variable domain (remainder filled in from reference TRBV5-1 and TRBJ1-5): KAGVTQTPRYLIKTRGQQVTLSCSPISGHRSVSWYQQTPGQGLQFLFEYFSETQRNKGNFPGRFSGRQFSNSRSEMNVSTLELGDSALYLCASSPDRVGQPQHFGDGTRLSIL.